This TCR beta chain was documented in a study of blood T cell repertoires in COVID-19. Study details: Collection of acute and convalescent COVID-19 samples took place in the United States, Italy and Spain.

The germline gives CDR1 SGHRS, CDR2 YFSETQ. This CDR3 is 17 amino acids long. V lost 3 bases and J lost 1; bases outside the gene matches: 9. Using immunoSEQ multiplex PCR, the repertoire was profiled, and TCRdb retains in-frame clones only, with some absent. The sample has 190,000 or so clones; roughly 80% are singletons. This sequence joins TRBV5-1 and TRBJ2-2; 7 nucleotides match TRBD1. The receptor was derived from a man aged 50 or older who had recovered from COVID-19. Sequencing used peripheral blood. The CDR3 protein is CASSSLTGTVNTGELFF. The CDR3 DNA reads TGCGCCAGCAGCTCACTAACAGGGACAGTGAACACCGGGGAGCTGTTTTTT. The full variable domain, in which reference TRBV5-1 and TRBJ2-2 provide the parts outside the CDR3, is KAGVTQTPRYLIKTRGQQVTLSCSPISGHRSVSWYQQTPGQGLQFLFEYFSETQRNKGNFPGRFSGRQFSNSRSEMNVSTLELGDSALYLCASSSLTGTVNTGELFFGEGSRLTVL.